A single sample is the source of the 18 T cell receptor beta chains below, sequenced in a study of human T cells and chemical hapten exposure (dated by TCRdb to the early 2020s). Sample time point, as interpreted from the label and publication: patch test 3, about 24 weeks after DPC sensitization. Read against the paper, the sample's treatment or condition label means: therapeutic diphenylcyclopropenone sensitization with weekly scalp DPC. The receptor library was made with RACE. Sequencing was carried out with a NextSeq 500. TCRdb itself trimmed the public reads at Q25 with fastp, ran MiXCR and retained productive beta chains. One record per CDR3 amino acid sequence lists the most common genes and DNA. The sample table contains some 170,000 distinct CDR3 sequences; only one count was recorded for about a quarter of them. The top ten constitute 2.1% of the sample. The sequencing used whole blood, collected in connection with sensitization to the hapten diphenylcyclopropenone (DPC). The receptors stem from a woman aged 18-29 years with alopecia areata. Some clones in this sample may be carry-over from other donors' samples.

This clonotype was detected only a few times. V and J are TRBV7-2 and TRBJ2-7; D not resolved. This CDR3 comprises 14 residues. Trimming left V 2 bases short and J 0 bases short, with 8 bases between. Germline lookup yields CDR1 SGHTA and CDR2 FQGNSA. CDR3 DNA sequence: TGTGCCAGCAGCTTATCCATCAACTCCTACGAGCAGTACTTC. Its translation: CASSLSINSYEQYF.

This clonotype was recorded a few times. The rearrangement joins TRBV21-1 to TRBJ1-2. TRBV21-1 is noted as a pseudogene. The CDR3 consists of 11 residues. CDR3 protein: CASRSWLGYTF. For the CDR3, the DNA is TGTGCCAGCAGAAGCTGGTTGGGCTACACCTTC.

The chain carries TRBV7-2 and TRBJ2-3, with D unclear. The CDR3 runs 14 residues. Trimming took 5 bases from V and 0 from J, leaving 9 bases between them. Per the germline V gene, CDR1 is SGHTA and CDR2 is FQGNSA. As DNA, the CDR3 is TGTGCCAGCAGCCGATTCCCGAGCACAGATACGCAGTATTTT. Its translation: CASSRFPSTDTQYF.

This sequence joins TRBV6-1 and TRBJ1-5; D is unresolved. Trimming removed 5 bases at V and 4 bases at J, with 9 bases between. This CDR3 spans 13 amino acids. Germline assignment: CDR1 MNHNS and CDR2 SASEGT. This chain's CDR3 is CASSSTRNQPQHF. CDR3 nucleotide sequence: TGTGCCAGCAGTAGTACGAGGAATCAGCCCCAGCATTTT.

There are a few counts of this clonotype. CDR3 loop: CATSSRALGKLFF. The DNA of the CDR3 is TGTGCCACCAGCAGCCGGGCCCTCGGAAAACTGTTTTTT. The V call is TRBV15, the J call TRBJ1-4; unclear D gene. V gave up 3 bases and J gave up 10 bases, with 12 bases separating them. Germline assignment: CDR1 LNHNV and CDR2 YYDKDF (reference sequence). The CDR3 has 13 amino acids.

This chain joins TRBV30 and TRBJ2-7; 7 bases agree with TRBD2. Germline-derived CDR1 and CDR2 are GTSNPN and SVGIG (reference sequence). The J segment lost 5 bases and the V segment lost 1 base, leaving 8 bases of the junction unmatched. The CDR3 totals 14 residues. The CDR3 protein is CAWSGGAGLNEQYF. The CDR3 bases are TGTGCCTGGAGTGGAGGAGCGGGACTCAACGAGCAGTACTTC. Supplemented by reference TRBV30 and TRBJ2-7, the full variable domain reads SQTIHQWPATLVQPVGSPLSLECTVEGTSNPNLYWYRQAAGRGLQLLFYSVGIGQISSEVPQNLSASRPQDRQFILSSKKLLLSDSGFYLCAWSGGAGLNEQYFGPGTRLTVT.

This chain connects TRBV20-1 to TRBJ2-1, with 11 bases identical to TRBD2. The germline gives CDR1 DFQATT, CDR2 SNEGSKA (reference sequence). CDR3 size: 15 residues. V lost 6 bases, J lost 7 bases, and 11 bases stayed unmatched. CDR3 residues: CSADSRTSGPNEQFF. CDR3 in DNA: TGCAGTGCCGACTCCCGGACTAGCGGGCCTAATGAGCAGTTCTTC.

The chain is built from TRBV5-6 and TRBJ1-6; 10 positions match TRBD1. The CDR3 sequence is 15 residues long. Germline values: CDR1 SGHDT, CDR2 YYEEEE. J was trimmed by 7 bases and V by 4 bases; bases with no gene match: 5. CDR3 in DNA: TGTGCCAGCAGCCGGGACAGGGGAACGAATTCACCCCTCCACTTT. This codes for CASSRDRGTNSPLHF.

This clonotype was observed at least ten times. The rearrangement uses TRBV6-2 or TRBV6-3 and TRBJ2-1, with TRBD2 identical over 10 bases. The CDR3 spans 16 residues. V lost 7 bases to trimming and J lost 5 bases; unmatched junction nucleotides: 11. Germline lookup yields CDR1 MNHEY and CDR2 SVGEGT. The CDR3 coding sequence is TGTGCCAGCACGACTTATAGCGGGGGGCATAACAATGAGCAGTTCTTC. It specifies CASTTYSGGHNNEQFF.

This clonotype was seen a few times. This chain uses TRBV12-3 or TRBV12-4 with TRBJ2-4, with TRBD1 identical over 7 bases. CDR3 length equals 16 residues. The ends lost 6 bases at V and 0 bases at J; junction bases unmatched: 8. In DNA, the CDR3 is TGTGCCAGCAGGCCAGGGGGAGAGATAGCCAAAAACATTCAGTACTTC. Protein: CASRPGGEIAKNIQYF.

The genes are TRBV29-1 and TRBJ2-7, with 8 bases fitting TRBD1. CDR1 is SQVTM and CDR2 is ANQGSEA in the germline V gene. J gave up 2 bases and V 6 bases, and 9 bases lay outside the gene matches. This CDR3 region has 14 residues. CDR3: CSVERTGSTYEQYF. The CDR3 bases are TGCAGCGTAGAGAGGACAGGGAGCACCTACGAGCAGTACTTC.

This clonotype appeared a few times. The genes are TRBV27 and TRBJ1-5; possible D gene TRBD1, 6 bases. The CDR3 sequence is 14 residues long. Between the trimmed V and J ends, which lost 11 bases and 5 bases, there was a span of 19 bases. The germline gives CDR1 MNHEY, CDR2 SMNVEV (reference sequence). DNA for the CDR3: TGTGCCGCTTATGACGGACAGAAACATCAGCCCCAGCATTTT. Protein sequence: CAAYDGQKHQPQHF.

This clonotype was detected only a few times. The genes are TRBV6-2 or TRBV6-3 and TRBJ2-6; no definite D call. CDR3 length: 17 residues. The V end lost 2 bases, the J end lost 0 bases, and 11 bases lay between the germline ends. Germline V gene sequence: CDR1 MNHEY, CDR2 SVGEGT. CDR3 protein: CASSYELGISGANVLTF. CDR3 coding DNA: TGTGCCAGCAGTTACGAATTGGGGATCTCTGGGGCCAACGTCCTGACTTTC.

This clonotype was seen more than once but under ten times. V is TRBV4-1 and J is TRBJ2-5; D is perhaps TRBD1 (8 bases). The CDR3 is made up of 18 amino acids. V was shortened by 0 bases and J by 7 bases, with 24 bases between the two germline ends. Per the germline V gene, CDR1 is MGHRA and CDR2 is YSYEKL. Here the CDR3 DNA reads TGCGCCAGCAGCCAAGAAGACAGGGGTTCGTCCCCGGGAGGGACCCAGTACTTC. Translation gives CASSQEDRGSSPGGTQYF.

This clonotype has more than one count but fewer than ten. This chain connects TRBV12-3 or TRBV12-4 to TRBJ2-7; 10 bases fit TRBD1. V was pared by 3 bases and J by 5 bases, with 10 bases of the junction left unmatched. The CDR3 has 16 amino acids. CDR3 nucleotides: TGTGCCAGCAGTTTCGGGGACAGGGGAGTGTTGGACGAGCAGTACTTC. It specifies CASSFGDRGVLDEQYF.

CDR3 loop: CSLNPGTGELFF. As DNA, the CDR3 is TGCAGTCTTAATCCGGGCACCGGGGAGCTGTTTTTT. This chain joins TRBV20-1 and TRBJ2-2, with D uncertain. Trimming shortened V by 8 bases and J by 4 bases, and 11 bases separated the two germline ends. CDR1 is DFQATT, CDR2 SNEGSKA, per germline (reference sequence). There are 12 residues in the CDR3.

The rearrangement uses TRBV27 and TRBJ2-7, with D possibly matching TRBD1 (5 bases). The V end was cut by 4 bases, the J end by 7 bases, with 11 bases between. The CDR3 length is 12 residues. The germline CDR1 and CDR2 sequences are MNHEY and SMNVEV (reference sequence). CDR3 DNA: TGTGCCAGCAGTTCCCAGGGTCAGGAGCAGTACTTC. Translated, it gives CASSSQGQEQYF.

This chain connects TRBV4-1 to TRBJ1-5; 8 bases match TRBD1. The CDR3 contains 16 residues. J was trimmed by 7 bases and V by 2 bases; bases with no gene match: 10. CDR1 MGHRA and CDR2 YSYEKL come from the germline V gene. Written as DNA, the CDR3 is TGCGCCAGCAGCCAAACCCCAGGGAGGGACAGGCAGCCCCAGCATTTT. Its translation: CASSQTPGRDRQPQHF.